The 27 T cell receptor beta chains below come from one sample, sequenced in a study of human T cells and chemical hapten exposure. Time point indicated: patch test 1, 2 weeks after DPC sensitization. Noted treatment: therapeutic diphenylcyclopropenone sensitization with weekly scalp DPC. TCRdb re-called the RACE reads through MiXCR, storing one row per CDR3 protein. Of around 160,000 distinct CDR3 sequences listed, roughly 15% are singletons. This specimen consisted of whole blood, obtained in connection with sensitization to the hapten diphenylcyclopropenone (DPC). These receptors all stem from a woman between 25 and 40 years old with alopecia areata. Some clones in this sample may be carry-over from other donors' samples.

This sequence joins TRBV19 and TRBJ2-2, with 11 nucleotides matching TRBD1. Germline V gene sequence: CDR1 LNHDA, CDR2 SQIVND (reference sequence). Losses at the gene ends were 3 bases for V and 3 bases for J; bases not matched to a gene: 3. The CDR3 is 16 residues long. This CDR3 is CASSMRTGGDTGELFF. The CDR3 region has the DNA TGTGCCAGTAGTATGCGGACAGGGGGCGACACCGGGGAGCTGTTTTTT.

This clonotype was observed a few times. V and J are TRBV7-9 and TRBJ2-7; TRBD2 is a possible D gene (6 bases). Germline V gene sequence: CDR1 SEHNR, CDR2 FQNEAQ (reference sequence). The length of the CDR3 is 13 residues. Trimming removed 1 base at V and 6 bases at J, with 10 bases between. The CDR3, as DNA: TGTGCCAGCAGCTTAGAACTAGCTCTCGAGCAGTACTTC. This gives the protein CASSLELALEQYF.

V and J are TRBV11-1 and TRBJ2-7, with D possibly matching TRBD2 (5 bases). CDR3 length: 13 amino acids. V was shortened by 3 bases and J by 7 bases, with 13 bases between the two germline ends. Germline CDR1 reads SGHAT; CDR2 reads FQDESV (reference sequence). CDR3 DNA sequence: TGTGCCAGCAGCTTTGAGGCCAGAGGGGAGCAGTACTTC. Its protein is CASSFEARGEQYF.

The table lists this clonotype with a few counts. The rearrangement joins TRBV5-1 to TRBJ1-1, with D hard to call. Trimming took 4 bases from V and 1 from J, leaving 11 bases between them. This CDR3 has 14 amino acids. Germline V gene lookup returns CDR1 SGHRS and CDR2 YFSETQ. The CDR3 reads CASSQAPQNTEAFF. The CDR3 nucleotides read TGCGCCAGCAGCCAGGCACCCCAGAACACTGAAGCTTTCTTT.

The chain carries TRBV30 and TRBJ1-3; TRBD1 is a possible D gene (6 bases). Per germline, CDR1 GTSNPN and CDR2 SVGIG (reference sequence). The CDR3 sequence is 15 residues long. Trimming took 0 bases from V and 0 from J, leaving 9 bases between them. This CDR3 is CAWSVTGYSGNTIYF. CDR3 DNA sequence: TGTGCCTGGAGTGTAACAGGGTACTCTGGAAACACCATATATTTT. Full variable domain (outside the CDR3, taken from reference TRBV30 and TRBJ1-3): SQTIHQWPATLVQPVGSPLSLECTVEGTSNPNLYWYRQAAGRGLQLLFYSVGIGQISSEVPQNLSASRPQDRQFILSSKKLLLSDSGFYLCAWSVTGYSGNTIYFGEGSWLTVV.

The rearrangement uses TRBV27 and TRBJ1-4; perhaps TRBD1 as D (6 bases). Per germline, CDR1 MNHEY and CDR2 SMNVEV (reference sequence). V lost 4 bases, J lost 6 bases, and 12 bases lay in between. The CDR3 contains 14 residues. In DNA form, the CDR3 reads TGTGCCAGCAGTTCGGACAGACCACATGAAAAACTGTTTTTT. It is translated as CASSSDRPHEKLFF. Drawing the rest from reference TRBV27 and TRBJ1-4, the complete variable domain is EAQVTQNPRYLITVTGKKLTVTCSQNMNHEYMSWYRQDPGLGLRQIYYSMNVEVTDKGDVPEGYKVSRKEKRNFPLILESPSPNQTSLYFCASSSDRPHEKLFFGSGTQLSVL.

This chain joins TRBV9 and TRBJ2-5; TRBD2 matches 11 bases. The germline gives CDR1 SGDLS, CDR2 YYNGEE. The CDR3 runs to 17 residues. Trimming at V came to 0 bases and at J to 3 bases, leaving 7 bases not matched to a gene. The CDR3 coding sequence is TGTGCCAGCAGCGTAGATCCTAGCGGGGGGATGAAAGAGACCCAGTACTTC. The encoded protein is CASSVDPSGGMKETQYF.

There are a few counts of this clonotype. The CDR3 coding sequence is TGTGCCAGCAGCTTCGACGGAAACATGAACACTGAAGCTTTCTTT. As protein: CASSFDGNMNTEAFF. The V and J genes are TRBV7-3 and TRBJ1-1; D is unresolved. The CDR3 covers 15 residues. Between the trimmed V and J ends, which lost 3 bases and 0 bases, there was a span of 11 bases. Germline CDR1 is SGHTA and CDR2 is FQGTGA.

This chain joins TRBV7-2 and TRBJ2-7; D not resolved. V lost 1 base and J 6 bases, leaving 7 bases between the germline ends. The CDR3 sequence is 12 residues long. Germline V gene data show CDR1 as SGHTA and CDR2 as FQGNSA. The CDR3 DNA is TGTGCCAGCAGCTTAGTGAGCGCCGAGCAGTACTTC. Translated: CASSLVSAEQYF.

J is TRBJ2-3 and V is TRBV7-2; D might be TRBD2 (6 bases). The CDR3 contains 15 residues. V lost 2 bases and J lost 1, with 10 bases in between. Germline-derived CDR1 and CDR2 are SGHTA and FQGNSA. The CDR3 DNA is TGTGCCAGCAGCTTAATGTGGGGGGGCACAGATACGCAGTATTTT. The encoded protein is CASSLMWGGTDTQYF.

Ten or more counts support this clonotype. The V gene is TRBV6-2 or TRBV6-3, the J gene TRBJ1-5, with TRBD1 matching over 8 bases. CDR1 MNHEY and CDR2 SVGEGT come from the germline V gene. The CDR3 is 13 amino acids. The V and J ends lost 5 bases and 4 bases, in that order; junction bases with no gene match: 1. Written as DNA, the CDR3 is TGTGCCAGCAGTGACAGGGGTAATCAGCCCCAGCATTTT. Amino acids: CASSDRGNQPQHF.

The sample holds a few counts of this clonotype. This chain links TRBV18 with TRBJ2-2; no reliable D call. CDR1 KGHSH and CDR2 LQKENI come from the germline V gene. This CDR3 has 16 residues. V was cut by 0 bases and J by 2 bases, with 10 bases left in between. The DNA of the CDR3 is TGTGCCAGCTCACCACCGAACCCAGTCAACACCGGGGAGCTGTTTTTT. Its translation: CASSPPNPVNTGELFF.

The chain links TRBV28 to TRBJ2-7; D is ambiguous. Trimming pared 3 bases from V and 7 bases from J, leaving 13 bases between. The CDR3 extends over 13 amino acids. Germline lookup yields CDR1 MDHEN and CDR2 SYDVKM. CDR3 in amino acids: CASSFALEGEQYF. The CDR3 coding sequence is TGTGCCAGCAGTTTTGCCCTTGAAGGGGAGCAGTACTTC.

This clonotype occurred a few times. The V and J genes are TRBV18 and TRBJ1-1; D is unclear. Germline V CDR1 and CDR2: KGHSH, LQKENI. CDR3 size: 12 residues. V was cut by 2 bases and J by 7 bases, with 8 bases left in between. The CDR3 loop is CASSPMTFEAFF. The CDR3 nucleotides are TGTGCCAGCTCACCAATGACATTTGAAGCTTTCTTT.

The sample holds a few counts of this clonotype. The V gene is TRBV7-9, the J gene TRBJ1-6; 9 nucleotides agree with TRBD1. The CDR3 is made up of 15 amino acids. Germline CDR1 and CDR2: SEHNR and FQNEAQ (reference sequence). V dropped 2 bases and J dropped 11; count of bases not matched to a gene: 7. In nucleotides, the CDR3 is TGTGCCAGCAGCTTACCGGGACAGGGAACGACACCCCTCCACTTT. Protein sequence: CASSLPGQGTTPLHF.

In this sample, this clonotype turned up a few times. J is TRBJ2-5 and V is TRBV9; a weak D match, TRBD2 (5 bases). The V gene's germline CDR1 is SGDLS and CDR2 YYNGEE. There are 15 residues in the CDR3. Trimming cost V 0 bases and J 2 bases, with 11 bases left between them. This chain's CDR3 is CASSVDGRVQETQYF. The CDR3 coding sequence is TGTGCCAGCAGCGTAGATGGGCGGGTTCAAGAGACCCAGTACTTC.

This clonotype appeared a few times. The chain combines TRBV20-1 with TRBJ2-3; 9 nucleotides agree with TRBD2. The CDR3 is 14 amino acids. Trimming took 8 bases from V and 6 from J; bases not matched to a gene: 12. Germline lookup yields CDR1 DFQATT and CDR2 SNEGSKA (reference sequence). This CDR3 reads CSPTRGGAPDTQYF. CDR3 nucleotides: TGCAGTCCTACTCGCGGGGGGGCGCCGGATACGCAGTATTTT.

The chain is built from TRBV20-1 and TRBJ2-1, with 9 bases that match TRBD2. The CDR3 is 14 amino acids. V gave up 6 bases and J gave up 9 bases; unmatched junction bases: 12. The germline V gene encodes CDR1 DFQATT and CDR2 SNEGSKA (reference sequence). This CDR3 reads CSARLAGGGSEQFF. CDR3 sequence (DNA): TGCAGTGCCCGTCTGGCGGGAGGGGGGAGTGAGCAGTTCTTC.

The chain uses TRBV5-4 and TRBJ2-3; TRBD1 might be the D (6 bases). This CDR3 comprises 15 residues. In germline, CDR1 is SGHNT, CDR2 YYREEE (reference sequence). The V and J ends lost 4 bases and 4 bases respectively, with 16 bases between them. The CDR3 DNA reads TGTGCCAGCAGCCCCGGGACACCTTTCTCAGATACGCAGTATTTT. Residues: CASSPGTPFSDTQYF.

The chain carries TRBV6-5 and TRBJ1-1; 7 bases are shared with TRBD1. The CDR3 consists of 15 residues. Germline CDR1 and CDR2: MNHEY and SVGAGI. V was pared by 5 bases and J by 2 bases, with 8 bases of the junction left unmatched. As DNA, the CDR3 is TGTGCCAGCAGTGAACAGGGGACTATAAACACTGAAGCTTTCTTT. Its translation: CASSEQGTINTEAFF.

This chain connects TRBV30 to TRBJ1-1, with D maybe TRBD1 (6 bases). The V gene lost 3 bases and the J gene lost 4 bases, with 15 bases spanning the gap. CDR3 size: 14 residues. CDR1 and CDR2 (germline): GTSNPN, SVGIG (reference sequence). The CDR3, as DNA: TGTGCCTGGAGCGCCACAGGGAAACTCACTGAAGCTTTCTTT. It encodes CAWSATGKLTEAFF.

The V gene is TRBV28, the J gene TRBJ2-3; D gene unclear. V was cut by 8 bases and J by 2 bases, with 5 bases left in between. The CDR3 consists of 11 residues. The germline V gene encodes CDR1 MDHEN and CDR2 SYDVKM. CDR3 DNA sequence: TGTGCCAGCGGAAACACAGATACGCAGTATTTT. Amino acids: CASGNTDTQYF.

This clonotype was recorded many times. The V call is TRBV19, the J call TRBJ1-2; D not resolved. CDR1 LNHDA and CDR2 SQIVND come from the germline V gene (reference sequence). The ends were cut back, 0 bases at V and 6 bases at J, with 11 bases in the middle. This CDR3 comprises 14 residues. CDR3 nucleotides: TGTGCCAGTAGTATAGATTCGACACGGAATGGCTACACCTTC. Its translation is CASSIDSTRNGYTF.

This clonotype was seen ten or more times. The CDR3 nucleotides read TGTGCCAGTACAAGCGGGGGGATCTACAATGAGCAGTTCTTC. It translates to CASTSGGIYNEQFF. The rearrangement links TRBV5-8 to TRBJ2-1, with 9 bases lining up with TRBD2. The CDR3 totals 14 residues. CDR1 is SGHTS and CDR2 is YDEGEE in the germline V gene. The ends lost 8 bases at V and 3 bases at J; junction bases unmatched: 6. Full variable domain (rest looked up from reference TRBV5-8 and TRBJ2-1): EAGVTQSPTHLIKTRGQQATLRCSPISGHTSVYWYQQALGLGLQFLLWYDEGEERNRGNFPPRFSGRQFPNYSSELNVNALELEDSALYLCASTSGGIYNEQFFGPGTRLTVL.

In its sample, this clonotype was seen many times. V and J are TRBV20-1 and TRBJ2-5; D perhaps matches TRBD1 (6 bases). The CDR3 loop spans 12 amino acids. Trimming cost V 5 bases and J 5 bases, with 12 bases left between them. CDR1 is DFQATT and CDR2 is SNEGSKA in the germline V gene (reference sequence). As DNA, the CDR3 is TGCAGTGCTTCCGGGACATTGGAGACCCAGTACTTC. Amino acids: CSASGTLETQYF.

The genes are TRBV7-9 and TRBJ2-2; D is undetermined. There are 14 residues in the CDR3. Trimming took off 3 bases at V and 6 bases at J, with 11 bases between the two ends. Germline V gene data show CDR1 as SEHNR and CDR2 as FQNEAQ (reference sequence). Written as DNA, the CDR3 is TGTGCCAGCAGCTTCGAAGGCGACTCCGGGGAGCTGTTTTTT. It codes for CASSFEGDSGELFF.

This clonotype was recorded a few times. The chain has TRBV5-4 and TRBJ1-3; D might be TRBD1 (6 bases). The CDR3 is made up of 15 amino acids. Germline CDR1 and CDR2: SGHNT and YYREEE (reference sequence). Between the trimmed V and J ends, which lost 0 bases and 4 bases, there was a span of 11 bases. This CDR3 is CASSLGGRRGNTIYF. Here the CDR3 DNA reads TGTGCCAGCAGCTTGGGGGGGCGTCGAGGAAACACCATATATTTT.